Presented here are 6 T cell receptor beta chains from one specimen sequenced in a study of blood T cell repertoires in COVID-19. Sequencing used immunoSEQ multiplex PCR; TCRdb keeps in-frame clones, though not all of them. The table lists 170,000 or so clones, approximately 91% of them singletons. Material for sequencing was peripheral blood. These receptors were taken from a man in his fifties or sixties with acute or convalescent COVID-19.

V gene TRBV5-1 combines with J gene TRBJ2-3, with D possibly TRBD1 on 6 matching bases. The CDR3 length is 16 residues. Trimming took off 4 bases at V and 0 bases at J, with 15 bases between the two ends. CDR1 and CDR2 (germline): SGHRS, YFSETQ. The CDR3 loop reads CASSPGQRLSTDTQYF. The CDR3 bases are TGCGCCAGCAGCCCTGGACAGAGGCTTAGCACAGATACGCAGTATTTT.

The chain has TRBV28 and TRBJ1-1, with D tentatively TRBD1 (5 bases). CDR3 length: 13 residues. Trimming stripped 3 bases from V and 4 bases from J, with 9 bases between. CDR1 and CDR2 (germline): MDHEN, SYDVKM. DNA of the CDR3: TGTGCCAGCAGTTTGGGGGGTAGCACTGAAGCTTTCTTT. Translation gives CASSLGGSTEAFF.

The chain recombines TRBV7-9 with TRBJ2-2; TRBD2 is a possible D gene (6 bases). The CDR3 is 16 amino acids. The ends were cut back, 5 bases at V and 5 bases at J, with 18 bases in the middle. Per germline, CDR1 SEHNR and CDR2 FQNEAQ (reference sequence). CDR3 in DNA: TGTGCCAGCAGCACCGGGACTGCCTTTGGGACCGGGGAGCTGTTTTTT. It codes for CASSTGTAFGTGELFF.

V is TRBV7-6 and J is TRBJ1-1; D is possibly TRBD1 (5 bases). Germline values: CDR1 SGHVS, CDR2 FNYEAQ. The V gene lost 5 bases and the J gene lost 1 base, with 14 bases spanning the gap. The CDR3 consists of 15 residues. For the CDR3, the DNA is TGTGCCAGCAGCGGTGGACGGAGGGGGAACACTGAAGCTTTCTTT. Protein product: CASSGGRRGNTEAFF.

The chain uses TRBV2 and TRBJ2-2; D uncertain. The germline gives CDR1 SNHLY, CDR2 FYNNEI. The V gene lost 7 bases and the J gene lost 0 bases, with 12 bases spanning the gap. This CDR3 has 15 residues. DNA of the CDR3: TGTGCCAGCACCGTGGCTTCATCGAACACCGGGGAGCTGTTTTTT. It is translated as CASTVASSNTGELFF.

V usage is TRBV4-3 and J usage is TRBJ2-7; tentative D call: TRBD2 (5 bases). Per the germline V gene, CDR1 is LGHNA and CDR2 is YSLEER. The CDR3 covers 16 residues. With 3 bases removed from V and 2 bases from J, the gap between germline ends came to 17 bases. This CDR3 reads CASSQRTPGRTYEQYV. DNA for the CDR3: TGCGCCAGCAGCCAGAGGACCCCGGGAAGAACCTACGAGCAGTACGTC.